The clone carrying this TCR beta chain was seen only a few times. The entry originates in a study of early T cells in non-severe SARS-CoV-2 infection. From the 5' RACE reads, TCRdb called clonotypes with MiXCR, one entry per CDR3 protein. This sample yields about 46,000 distinct CDR3 sequences, of which about 5.3% are seen a single time; 5% to 6.5% belongs to the top ten. CDR1 SGHRS and CDR2 YFSETQ come from the germline V gene. Trimming removed 5 bases at V and 4 bases at J, with 13 bases between. The CDR3 loop spans 14 amino acids. The TCR sequence derives from an adult who was a healthcare worker with PCR-confirmed SARS-CoV-2 infection or an uninfected control (not recorded which). The rearrangement links TRBV5-1 to TRBJ2-1; tentatively, D is TRBD1 (6 bases). Specimen: whole blood, collected at baseline. Here the CDR3 reads CASSWDNRYNEQFF. Here the CDR3 DNA reads TGCGCCAGCAGTTGGGACAATCGGTACAATGAGCAGTTCTTC.